This TCR beta chain was recorded in a study of blood T cell repertoires in COVID-19. Only one count was recorded for this clone. Authors' methods: Amplification of reference gene primers was used by the study to estimate nucleated cell counts. The data were produced by immunoSEQ multiplex PCR, yet TCRdb's version contains in-frame clones alone and is incomplete. The DNA was the basis for D and trimming; V, J and clone size are from that table. The top ten clones hold 9% to 14% of a sample with some 97,000 clones, about 77% of them seen once. The CDR3 loop spans 14 amino acids. Per the germline V gene, CDR1 is MNHEY and CDR2 is SVGEGT. V lost 4 bases, J lost 5 bases, and 6 bases stayed unmatched.

The sample comprised peripheral blood. This receptor was obtained from a woman aged 70-85 years with acute or convalescent COVID-19. This chain joins TRBV6-2 or TRBV6-3 and TRBJ2-5; 8 bases match TRBD1. As DNA, the CDR3 is TGTGCCAGCAGTTCTTCACAGGGGGTTGAGACCCAGTACTTC. This gives the protein CASSSSQGVETQYF.